One and the same sample provided the 20 T cell receptor beta chains below, sequenced in a study of T cell responses to AZD1222 COVID-19 vaccine. Clones were read by immunoSEQ multiplex PCR, and TCRdb kept only the in-frame ones, dropping some. In the table there are some 140,000 clones, approximately 90% of which are singletons. The sample here was peripheral blood, taken on day 0 of AZD1222 vaccination. The receptors originated from an adult in good health.

The chain recombines TRBV7-3 with TRBJ2-5; TRBD2 is a possible D gene (5 bases). This CDR3 has 15 residues. Per the germline V gene, CDR1 is SGHTA and CDR2 is FQGTGA. V lost 5 bases and J lost 1, with 14 bases in between. In DNA, the CDR3 is TGTGCCAGCAGCCGCCAAACTAGGGCCCAAGAGACCCAGTACTTC. Its protein is CASSRQTRAQETQYF.

The chain couples TRBV11-3 to TRBJ1-1, with 7 bases lining up with TRBD1. V was clipped by 8 bases and J by 10 bases; unmatched bases: 7. Germline V lookup: CDR1 SGHNT, CDR2 YENEEA. The CDR3 is 11 residues long. This CDR3 is CASSSGGGAFF. DNA for the CDR3: TGTGCCAGCTCCTCAGGGGGGGGAGCTTTCTTT.

CDR3 sequence reads: CATSEQFF. The CDR3, as DNA: TGTGCTACGTCTGAGCAGTTCTTC. This rearrangement joins TRBV30 to TRBJ2-1; unclear D gene. Germline V CDR1 and CDR2: GTSNPN, SVGIG (reference sequence). The CDR3 spans 8 residues.

The chain recombines TRBV2 with TRBJ2-4; D is perhaps TRBD2 (6 bases). V lost 6 bases and J lost 0, with 9 bases in between. Germline CDR1 SNHLY, CDR2 FYNNEI. The CDR3 runs to 14 residues. DNA for the CDR3: TGTGCCAGCAGGTCGGGACTAGCCAAAAACATTCAGTACTTC. This codes for CASRSGLAKNIQYF.

V usage is TRBV15 and J usage is TRBJ1-2, with 8 positions matching TRBD1. CDR3 size: 15 residues. With V trimmed by 0 bases and J by 6 bases, 6 bases remained unmatched. Germline V lookup: CDR1 LNHNV, CDR2 YYDKDF (reference sequence). CDR3 amino acids: CATSREWSRGHGYTF. CDR3 nucleotide sequence: TGTGCCACCAGCAGAGAGTGGAGCAGGGGGCATGGCTACACCTTC.

The chain is built from TRBV5-1 and TRBJ1-5; 9 nucleotides line up with TRBD1. Unmatched junction bases numbered 5, after V lost 0 bases and J lost 10 bases. Looked up from germline, CDR1 is SGHRS and CDR2 is YFSETQ. The CDR3 length is 14 residues. This CDR3 reads CASSLEGQGKPQHF. The DNA for the CDR3 is TGCGCCAGCAGCTTGGAGGGACAGGGAAAACCCCAGCATTTT.

The V gene is TRBV7-6, the J gene TRBJ1-6; 11 bases map to TRBD1. V shed 0 bases and J 10 bases; nucleotides not matched to a gene: 2. Looked up from germline, CDR1 is SGHVS and CDR2 is FNYEAQ. There are 15 residues in the CDR3. CDR3 bases: TGTGCCAGCAGCTTAGCGGACAGGGGGCGATCACCCCTCCACTTT. Translating it yields CASSLADRGRSPLHF.

The rearrangement uses TRBV4-1 and TRBJ2-7, with 8 bases fitting TRBD2. CDR3 size: 16 residues. CDR1 and CDR2 (germline): MGHRA, YSYEKL. With V trimmed by 4 bases and J by 0 bases, 8 bases remained unmatched. Here the CDR3 DNA reads TGCGCCAGCAGCCGCTTCGAGCGGGAGAACTCCTACGAGCAGTACTTC. This translates into CASSRFERENSYEQYF.

V is TRBV18 and J is TRBJ2-2; the D is unclear. The CDR3 consists of 12 residues. Trimming cost V 8 bases and J 0 bases, with 4 bases left between them. Germline V gene data show CDR1 as KGHSH and CDR2 as LQKENI. The CDR3 region is CASAANTGELFF. The CDR3 nucleotides read TGTGCCAGCGCAGCGAACACCGGGGAGCTGTTTTTT. Full variable domain (missing parts from reference TRBV18 and TRBJ2-2): NAGVMQNPRHLVRRRGQEARLRCSPMKGHSHVYWYRQLPEEGLKFMVYLQKENIIDESGMPKERFSAEFPKEGPSILRIQQVVRGDSAAYFCASAANTGELFFGEGSRLTVL.

The chain joins TRBV3-1 (or the pseudogene TRBV3-2) to TRBJ2-1; the D is unclear. The CDR3 is 16 residues long. The V gene lost 4 bases and the J gene lost 5 bases, with 18 bases spanning the gap. CDR1 is LGHDT and CDR2 is YNNKEL in the germline V gene (reference sequence). The CDR3 is CASSPLETVLDNEQFF. The CDR3 DNA reads TGTGCCAGCAGCCCCCTAGAAACCGTGCTTGACAATGAGCAGTTCTTC.

The rearrangement uses TRBV7-2 and TRBJ2-3; TRBD2 matches at 7 bases. Per germline, CDR1 SGHTA and CDR2 FQGNSA. CDR3 size: 14 residues. The J segment lost 4 bases and the V segment lost 7 bases, leaving 8 bases of the junction unmatched. Here the CDR3 reads CASTSRGLPDTQYF. The CDR3 nucleotides are TGTGCCAGCACCTCGCGGGGACTACCAGATACGCAGTATTTT.

The chain carries TRBV28 and TRBJ2-5; 9 bases agree with TRBD1. The germline gives CDR1 MDHEN, CDR2 SYDVKM. This CDR3 is 14 amino acids long. The V segment lost 7 bases and the J segment 5 bases; nucleotides outside the gene matches: 8. The CDR3 coding sequence is TGTGCCAGCAAGGACAGGGGCGATGTCGAGACCCAGTACTTC. It translates to CASKDRGDVETQYF.

The J gene is TRBJ1-2, the V gene TRBV30; D call uncertain. Per germline, CDR1 GTSNPN and CDR2 SVGIG (reference sequence). The CDR3 consists of 16 residues. The germline V and J ends were trimmed by 3 bases and 1 base, with 18 bases remaining between them. CDR3 coding DNA: TGTGCCTGGAGCACTGACCGCCTGACTTATAACTATGGCTACACCTTC. Its translation: CAWSTDRLTYNYGYTF.

This chain links TRBV7-9 with TRBJ2-1, with 11 positions matching TRBD1. The CDR3 totals 15 residues. The trim removed 7 bases at V and 7 bases at J, leaving 9 bases unmatched. CDR1 SEHNR and CDR2 FQNEAQ come from the germline V gene (reference sequence). CDR3: CASIPGTGGGNEQFF. CDR3 in DNA: TGTGCCAGCATCCCCGGGACAGGGGGTGGAAATGAGCAGTTCTTC.

DNA for the CDR3: TGTGCCAGCAGCGCAGGACAGATCGGCACAGATACGCAGTATTTT. Residues: CASSAGQIGTDTQYF. The chain has TRBV7-3 and TRBJ2-3; TRBD1 is a possible D gene (6 bases). Germline V gives CDR1 SGHTA, CDR2 FQGTGA. The germline V and J ends were trimmed by 5 bases and 1 base, with 13 bases remaining between them. This CDR3 spans 15 amino acids.

The gene calls are TRBV7-2 and TRBJ2-7; D unclear. Germline assignment: CDR1 SGHTA and CDR2 FQGNSA. V was cut by 5 bases and J by 5 bases, with 16 bases left in between. The CDR3 loop spans 14 amino acids. CDR3 bases: TGTGCCAGCAGCGACCTGGACGAGATAAACGAGCAGTACTTC. This translates into CASSDLDEINEQYF.

The chain uses TRBV27 and TRBJ2-7; D unclear. The CDR3 totals 14 residues. V lost 5 bases, J lost 1 base, and 12 bases lay in between. From germline, CDR1 is MNHEY and CDR2 SMNVEV (reference sequence). The CDR3 region has the DNA TGTGCCAGCAGTATATGGACCGGGTCCTACGAGCAGTACTTC. It is translated as CASSIWTGSYEQYF.

This clone is a singleton in its sample. The rearrangement uses TRBV6-2 or TRBV6-3 and TRBJ1-1, with a tentative D call TRBD1 (5 bases). Trimming left V 5 bases short and J 10 bases short, with 17 bases between. The CDR3 has 13 residues. Per germline, CDR1 MNHEY and CDR2 SVGEGT. CDR3: CASSDDSSRRAFF. In DNA form, the CDR3 reads TGTGCCAGCAGTGATGACAGCTCTAGGCGAGCTTTCTTT.

This chain links TRBV27 with TRBJ2-2, with D uncertain. The V gene's germline CDR1 is MNHEY and CDR2 SMNVEV (reference sequence). This CDR3 comprises 12 residues. Trimming shortened V by 3 bases and J by 6 bases, and 5 bases separated the two germline ends. Written as DNA, the CDR3 is TGTGCCAGCAGTTTGCCCCCCGGGGAGCTGTTTTTT. Protein: CASSLPPGELFF.

The rearrangement links TRBV28 to TRBJ1-3, with D possibly being TRBD1 (5 bases). This CDR3 spans 14 amino acids. In germline, CDR1 is MDHEN, CDR2 SYDVKM. Trimming shortened V by 6 bases and J by 4 bases, and 13 bases separated the two germline ends. DNA of the CDR3: TGTGCCAGCAGGACCCAGGGTCTAGGAAACACCATATATTTT. Its translation: CASRTQGLGNTIYF.